This entry lists 24 T cell receptor beta chains sequenced from one sample in a study. TCRdb processed the RT-PCR reads anew with MiXCR; each CDR3 protein has one entry. The table shows about 680,000 distinct CDR3 sequences, with 11% to 15% occurring only once. The sequencing input was memory CD4+ T cells from blood. Every receptor here comes from a female donor in good health, serving as a healthy control.

This clonotype has at least ten counts. J is TRBJ1-1 and V is TRBV5-6; D ambiguous. V was trimmed by 1 base and J by 1 base, leaving 11 bases between them. The CDR3 is 15 residues long. Germline loops: CDR1 SGHDT, CDR2 YYEEEE. CDR3 DNA sequence: TGTGCCAGCAGCTTGTTCAACCTGCCGAACACTGAAGCTTTCTTT. This sequence encodes CASSLFNLPNTEAFF.

V usage is TRBV5-4 and J usage is TRBJ2-1; the D is unclear. Trimming cost V 1 base and J 2 bases, with 13 bases left between them. Germline CDR1 is SGHNT and CDR2 is YYREEE (reference sequence). The length of the CDR3 is 16 residues. The CDR3 DNA is TGTGCCAGCAGCTTGTCGAGCAGCTCAACCTACAATGAGCAGTTCTTC. Protein product: CASSLSSSSTYNEQFF. The full variable domain, its missing parts supplied by reference TRBV5-4 and TRBJ2-1, is ETGVTQSPTHLIKTRGQQVTLRCSSQSGHNTVSWYQQALGQGPQFIFQYYREEENGRGNFPPRFSGLQFPNYSSELNVNALELDDSALYLCASSLSSSSTYNEQFFGPGTRLTVL.

J is TRBJ2-7 and V is TRBV28; no reliable D call. The V end lost 3 bases, the J end lost 1 base, and 7 bases lay between the germline ends. The CDR3 has 13 residues. CDR1 MDHEN and CDR2 SYDVKM come from the germline V gene. The CDR3 DNA reads as TGTGCCAGCAGTTTGTACAATTCCTACGAGCAGTACTTC. Protein product: CASSLYNSYEQYF.

Ten or more counts support this clonotype. The genes are TRBV20-1 and TRBJ1-6; D is unresolved. Looked up from germline, CDR1 is DFQATT and CDR2 is SNEGSKA (reference sequence). This CDR3 is built from 12 residues. The V gene lost 3 bases and the J gene lost 6 bases, with 6 bases spanning the gap. CDR3 bases: TGCAGTGCTAGGACGGGTAATTCACCCCTCCACTTT. Translating gives CSARTGNSPLHF.

V gene TRBV5-4 combines with J gene TRBJ2-1; 7 bases are shared with TRBD2. The CDR3 is 16 amino acids. Trimming took 4 bases from V and 1 from J; bases not matched to a gene: 8. The germline V gene encodes CDR1 SGHNT and CDR2 YYREEE (reference sequence). The CDR3 DNA reads TGTGCCAGCAGCGGCTCCTTAGCGGGTTCCTACAATGAGCAGTTCTTC. The encoded protein is CASSGSLAGSYNEQFF. Together with reference TRBV5-4 and TRBJ2-1, the CDR3 gives the full variable domain: ETGVTQSPTHLIKTRGQQVTLRCSSQSGHNTVSWYQQALGQGPQFIFQYYREEENGRGNFPPRFSGLQFPNYSSELNVNALELDDSALYLCASSGSLAGSYNEQFFGPGTRLTVL.

The chain has TRBV12-3 or TRBV12-4 and TRBJ1-2; perhaps TRBD1 as D (6 bases). This CDR3 has 14 residues. Trimming removed 6 bases at V and 4 bases at J, with 15 bases between. Written as DNA, the CDR3 is TGTGCCAGCAGCCCGGGGGGCCAATTCTATGGCTACACCTTC. Translation gives CASSPGGQFYGYTF.

V is TRBV11-3 and J is TRBJ1-2; TRBD1 agrees at 8 bases. Trimming took 11 bases from V and 2 from J; bases not matched to a gene: 4. The CDR3 spans 12 residues. The germline V gene encodes CDR1 SGHNT and CDR2 YENEEA. The CDR3, as DNA: TGTGCCGGCCGGACAGGGAACTATGGCTACACCTTC. This codes for CAGRTGNYGYTF. The full variable domain, with the rest looked up from reference TRBV11-3 and TRBJ1-2, is EAGVVQSPRYKIIEKKQPVAFWCNPISGHNTLYWYLQNLGQGPELLIRYENEEAVDDSQLPKDRFSAERLKGVDSTLKIQPAELGDSAVYLCAGRTGNYGYTFGSGTRLTVV.

The DNA of the CDR3 is TGCAGTGCCCCGACGGACAGCAGCCCGGGTTATTATAGCAATCAGCCCCAGCATTTT. Its protein product is CSAPTDSSPGYYSNQPQHF. The V and J genes are TRBV20-1 and TRBJ1-5, with D tentatively TRBD1 (6 bases). Germline CDR1 is DFQATT and CDR2 is SNEGSKA (reference sequence). Trimming removed 6 bases at V and 0 bases at J, with 27 bases between. CDR3 length equals 19 residues.

This chain uses TRBV6-6 with TRBJ1-1; the D gene is possibly TRBD1 (5 bases). Trimming stripped 8 bases from V and 8 bases from J, with 18 bases between. Germline loops: CDR1 MNHNY, CDR2 SVGAGI (reference sequence). CDR3 length: 13 residues. CDR3 sequence: CASASPGGSEAFF. CDR3 in DNA: TGTGCCAGCGCTTCCCCGGGGGGGAGCGAAGCTTTCTTT.

This clonotype was seen only a few times. The chain uses TRBV24-1 and TRBJ2-3; tentatively, D is TRBD1 (5 bases). V shed 3 bases and J shed 0 bases, with 12 bases lying between them. The CDR3 totals 16 residues. Germline-derived CDR1 and CDR2 are KGHDR and SFDVKD. CDR3 DNA sequence: TGTGCCACCAGTGATCCGGACACTCCTAGCACAGATACGCAGTATTTT. Translating gives CATSDPDTPSTDTQYF.

In this sample, this clonotype turned up a few times. The gene calls are TRBV28 and TRBJ1-1; no clear D gene. Trimming took off 2 bases at V and 1 base at J, with 11 bases between the two ends. CDR1 is MDHEN and CDR2 is SYDVKM in the germline V gene. The CDR3 covers 15 residues. The CDR3: CASSLSTATNTEAFF. Here the CDR3 DNA reads TGTGCCAGCAGTTTAAGTACAGCGACGAACACTGAAGCTTTCTTT.

This rearrangement joins TRBV28 to TRBJ2-2; possible D gene TRBD2, 5 bases. The germline gives CDR1 MDHEN, CDR2 SYDVKM. The CDR3 sequence is 15 residues long. The V end lost 7 bases, the J end lost 6 bases, and 18 bases lay between the germline ends. The CDR3 loop is CASTSRVLVSGELFF. The CDR3 bases are TGTGCCAGCACCTCGAGGGTATTAGTCTCCGGGGAGCTGTTTTTT.

The rearrangement joins TRBV20-1 to TRBJ2-2; 10 bases line up with TRBD1. V gave up 2 bases and J gave up 4 bases; unmatched junction bases: 16. CDR1 is DFQATT, CDR2 SNEGSKA, per germline (reference sequence). CDR3 length: 19 residues. The CDR3: CSARLDRGLVGGSTGELFF. CDR3 in DNA: TGCAGTGCTAGACTCGACAGGGGGCTCGTGGGGGGGAGCACCGGGGAGCTGTTTTTT.

The chain couples TRBV19 to TRBJ1-5, with D hard to call. Trimming removed 5 bases at V and 3 bases at J, with 14 bases between. Germline CDR1 reads LNHDA; CDR2 reads SQIVND (reference sequence). This CDR3 has 15 amino acids. This CDR3 is CASSYNTLHNQPQHF. In DNA, the CDR3 is TGTGCCAGTAGTTACAACACCCTGCACAATCAGCCCCAGCATTTT.

This clonotype was found a few times. J is TRBJ2-5 and V is TRBV7-2; no definite D call. V shed 1 base and J shed 1 base, with 10 bases lying between them. The CDR3 is 15 amino acids. Germline V gene data show CDR1 as SGHTA and CDR2 as FQGNSA. The CDR3 sequence is CASSLVWTSQETQYF. As DNA, the CDR3 is TGTGCCAGCAGCTTAGTCTGGACCTCCCAAGAGACCCAGTACTTC. The variable domain in full, with the rest retrieved from reference TRBV7-2 and TRBJ2-5, is GAGVSQSPSNKVTEKGKDVELRCDPISGHTALYWYRQSLGQGLEFLIYFQGNSAPDKSGLPSDRFSAERTGGSVSTLTIQRTQQEDSAVYLCASSLVWTSQETQYFGPGTRLLVL.

This clonotype has ten or more counts. The V and J genes are TRBV20-1 and TRBJ2-3, with 8 bases that match TRBD2. CDR1 is DFQATT, CDR2 SNEGSKA, per germline (reference sequence). V dropped 6 bases and J dropped 1; count of bases not matched to a gene: 9. CDR3 length: 15 residues. The CDR3 nucleotides read TGCAGTGCCACCCACCGGGGGGGCGGCACAGATACGCAGTATTTT. It is translated as CSATHRGGGTDTQYF.

This clonotype was counted once. At one boundary the junction diverges from the germline segment, which might be a read error. The chain carries TRBV20-1 and TRBJ1-1, with TRBD1 as a possible D gene (6 bases). The germline gives CDR1 DFQATT, CDR2 SNEGSKA (reference sequence). The CDR3 loop spans 13 amino acids. DNA of the CDR3: TGCAGTGCTGCCGGGACAATAAACACTGAAGCCTTCTTT. Translated, it gives CSAAGTINTEAFF.

The sample holds many counts of this clonotype. V gene TRBV5-6 combines with J gene TRBJ2-6, with D perhaps TRBD1 (5 bases). Germline V gene lookup returns CDR1 SGHDT and CDR2 YYEEEE. The ends were cut back, 6 bases at V and 1 base at J, with 8 bases in the middle. The CDR3 totals 14 residues. The CDR3 here is CASNYRSGANVLTF. CDR3 sequence (DNA): TGTGCCAGCAATTACAGGTCTGGGGCCAACGTCCTGACTTTC. The complete variable domain, with remaining parts taken from reference TRBV5-6 and TRBJ2-6, reads DAGVTQSPTHLIKTRGQQVTLRCSPKSGHDTVSWYQQALGQGPQFIFQYYEEEERQRGNFPDRFSGHQFPNYSSELNVNALLLGDSALYLCASNYRSGANVLTFGAGSRLTVL.

This clonotype turned up a few times. The chain uses TRBV4-2 and TRBJ1-6; a weak D match, TRBD1 (6 bases). Trimming left V 4 bases short and J 6 bases short, with 16 bases between. The CDR3 extends over 16 amino acids. In germline, CDR1 is LGHNA, CDR2 YNFKEQ. The CDR3 protein is CASSRGGTEINSPLHF. CDR3 nucleotide sequence: TGTGCCAGCAGCCGAGGGGGGACGGAAATTAATTCACCCCTCCACTTT.

The chain links TRBV5-1 to TRBJ2-5, with D possibly TRBD2 on 5 matching bases. The CDR3 spans 16 residues. Germline V CDR1 and CDR2: SGHRS, YFSETQ. Trimming took 0 bases from V and 2 from J, leaving 14 bases between them. CDR3 coding DNA: TGCGCCAGCAGCTTGGCGCGGGTGGGTGAACAAGAGACCCAGTACTTC. This encodes CASSLARVGEQETQYF.

There are a few counts of this clonotype. The chain combines TRBV5-6 with TRBJ2-5; TRBD1 or TRBD2 may be the D gene (5 bases each). V was pared by 0 bases and J by 5 bases, with 17 bases between. Germline lookup yields CDR1 SGHDT and CDR2 YYEEEE. There are 16 residues in the CDR3. CDR3 sequence reads: CASSLEGSGQRETQYF. For the CDR3, the DNA is TGTGCCAGCAGCTTGGAGGGGTCAGGGCAGCGGGAGACCCAGTACTTC.

This chain connects TRBV25-1 to TRBJ2-7; no clear D. Germline assignment: CDR1 MGHDK and CDR2 SYGVNS. V lost 1 base, J lost 5 bases, and 6 bases lay in between. The CDR3 spans 12 residues. The CDR3 loop is CASSEWGNEQYF. The DNA of the CDR3 is TGTGCCAGCAGTGAATGGGGAAACGAGCAGTACTTC.

The chain is built from TRBV20-1 and TRBJ1-1; 10 positions agree with TRBD1. The CDR3 is made up of 16 amino acids. V lost 6 bases and J lost 5; bases outside the gene matches: 15. Germline CDR1 DFQATT, CDR2 SNEGSKA (reference sequence). The CDR3 sequence is CSAASTGGPAGTEAFF. CDR3 nucleotide sequence: TGCAGTGCAGCGTCGACAGGGGGCCCGGCGGGAACTGAAGCTTTCTTT.

A few counts support this clonotype. The CDR3 sequence is CASTYMNTEAFF. CDR3 nucleotide sequence: TGTGCCAGCACGTACATGAACACTGAAGCTTTCTTT. V and J are TRBV12-3 or TRBV12-4 and TRBJ1-1; D gene unclear. The CDR3 contains 12 residues. V lost 7 bases, J lost 0 bases, and 6 bases lay in between.